This TCR beta chain was sequenced during a study of early stage breast cancer tumors. Trimming stripped 5 bases from V and 6 bases from J, with 11 bases between. The germline V gene encodes CDR1 SGHAT and CDR2 FQNNGV. The CDR3 spans 12 residues. Findings and caveats of the study: Enriched TCRB sequences shared across patients were mostly commonly generated sequences.

As for this clone: Its antigen is unidentified.

Clones were sequenced by immunoSEQ multiplex PCR, and TCRdb holds only the in-frame ones, with some missing. The data contain 50,000 or so clones, approximately 83% of them singletons. The sequence was collected from a person aged 50-59 years with breast cancer. V and J are TRBV11-2 and TRBJ2-7, with D uncertain. Sequencing was done on a sample of blood. CDR3 region: CASSNVIGEQYF. In DNA form, the CDR3 reads TGTGCCAGCAGCAACGTGATCGGCGAGCAGTACTTC.